This T cell receptor (beta chain) was identified during a study of OX40 agonist ivuxolimab in advanced cancers. Assay: immunoSEQ multiplex PCR; the TCRdb copy retains only in-frame clones and omits some. The sample has about 60,000 clones, about four fifths seen once; the top ten hold about 1%. This CDR3 spans 15 amino acids. V lost 2 bases and J 5 bases, leaving 10 bases between the germline ends. Germline V CDR1 and CDR2: LNHDA, SQIVND (reference sequence). Systemic immunosuppression or a history of autoimmune disease excluded patients. General study points: Mean expanded clone counts were higher in CD8+ than CD4+ T cells. Antigen specificity remained undetermined for the expanded peripheral T cells.

About this clone: Its antigen remains unidentified.

Sequences were derived from CD4+ or CD8+ T cells sorted from blood, sampled in a trial of the OX40 agonist ivuxolimab. This chain links TRBV19 with TRBJ1-6; D unresolved. This clonotype originated in an adult with an advanced solid tumor such as melanoma, head and neck, liver or kidney cancer. CDR3 coding DNA: TGTGCCAGTAGTATAAACAGAAGTAATAATTCACCCCTCCACTTT. Its protein is CASSINRSNNSPLHF. Complete variable domain (other parts from reference TRBV19 and TRBJ1-6): DGGITQSPKYLFRKEGQNVTLSCEQNLNHDAMYWYRQDPGQGLRLIYYSQIVNDFQKGDIAEGYSVSREKKESFPLTVTSAQKNPTAFYLCASSINRSNNSPLHFGNGTRLTVT.